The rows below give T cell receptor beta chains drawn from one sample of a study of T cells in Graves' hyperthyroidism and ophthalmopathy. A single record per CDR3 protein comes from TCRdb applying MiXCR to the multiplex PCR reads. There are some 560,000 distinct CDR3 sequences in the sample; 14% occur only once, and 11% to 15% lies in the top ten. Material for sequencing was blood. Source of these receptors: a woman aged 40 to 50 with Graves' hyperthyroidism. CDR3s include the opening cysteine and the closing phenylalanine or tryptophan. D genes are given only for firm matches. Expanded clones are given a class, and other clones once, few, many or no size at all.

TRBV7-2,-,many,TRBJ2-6,CASRRISGANVLTF,TGTGCCAGCAGGCGGATTTCTGGGGCCAACGTCCTGACTTTC
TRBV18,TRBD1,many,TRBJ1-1,CASSPGTGSSEAFF,TGTGCCAGCTCACCAGGGACAGGGTCGTCCGAAGCTTTCTTT
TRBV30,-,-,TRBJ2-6,CAWSAKLGSANVLTF,TGTGCCTGGAGTGCGAAACTGGGTTCGGCCAACGTCCTGACTTTC
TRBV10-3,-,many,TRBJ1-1,CAISELEGTSEAFF,TGTGCCATCAGTGAGTTGGAAGGGACTTCTGAAGCTTTCTTT
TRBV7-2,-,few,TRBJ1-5,CASSFRQGNQPQHF,TGTGCCAGCAGCTTTAGACAGGGCAATCAGCCCCAGCATTTT
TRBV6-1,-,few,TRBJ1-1,CASRDGSVSNTEAFF,TGTGCCAGCAGGGATGGTTCCGTGTCGAACACTGAAGCTTTCTTT
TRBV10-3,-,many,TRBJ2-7,CAISGDSYEQYF,TGTGCCATCAGTGGTGACAGCTACGAGCAGTACTTC
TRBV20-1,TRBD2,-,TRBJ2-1,CSARDSSGRAYEQFF,TGCAGTGCTAGAGATTCTAGCGGGAGGGCCTATGAGCAGTTCTTC
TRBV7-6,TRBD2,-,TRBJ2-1,CAGSLGTSGGYNERFF,TGTGCCGGCAGCTTAGGAACTAGCGGGGGGTACAATGAGCGGTTCTTC
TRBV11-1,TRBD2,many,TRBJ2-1,CASSLGIRTSGSSVGNEQFF,TGTGCCAGCAGCTTAGGGATAAGGACTAGCGGGAGTTCCGTCGGAAATGAGCAGTTCTTC
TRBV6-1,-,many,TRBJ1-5,CASSEYLRGEPSNQPQHF,TGTGCCAGCAGTGAATATCTAAGAGGGGAACCTAGCAATCAGCCCCAGCATTTT
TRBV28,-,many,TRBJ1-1,CASSHRAPGGMNTEAFF,TGTGCCAGCAGTCACCGGGCCCCAGGAGGCATGAACACTGAAGCTTTCTTT
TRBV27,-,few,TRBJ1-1,CASTTAKNTEAFF,TGTGCCAGCACCACTGCAAAGAACACTGAAGCTTTCTTT
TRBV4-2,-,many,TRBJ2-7,CASSQGRGDEQYF,TGTGCCAGCAGCCAAGGGAGGGGAGACGAGCAGTACTTC
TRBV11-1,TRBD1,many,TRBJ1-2,CASSLEETGSSGYTF,TGTGCCAGCAGCTTAGAGGAGACAGGGAGTAGCGGCTACACCTTC
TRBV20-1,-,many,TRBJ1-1,CSATTQGNTEAFF,TGCAGTGCTACCACTCAGGGGAACACTGAAGCTTTCTTT
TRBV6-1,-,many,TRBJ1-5,CASRDSYSNQPQHF,TGTGCCAGCAGGGACAGTTATAGCAATCAGCCCCAGCATTTT
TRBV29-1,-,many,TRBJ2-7,CSVEEPNYEQYF,TGCAGCGTTGAAGAACCTAACTACGAGCAGTACTTC
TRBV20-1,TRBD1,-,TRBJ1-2,CSASGGADYGYTF,TGCAGTGCATCAGGGGGCGCGGATTATGGCTACACCTTC
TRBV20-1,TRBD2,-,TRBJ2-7,CSARDLTGLTYGQYF,TGCAGTGCTAGAGATCTTACGGGACTAACCTACGGGCAGTACTTC
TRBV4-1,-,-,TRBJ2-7,CASSQGQASSYEQYF,TGCGCCAGCAGCCAAGGACAGGCTAGCTCCTACGAGCAGTACTTC
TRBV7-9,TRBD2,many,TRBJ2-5,CASSGTSGIQETQYF,TGTGCCAGCAGCGGGACTAGCGGGATCCAAGAGACCCAGTACTTC
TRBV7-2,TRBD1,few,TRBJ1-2,CASSLASLTGGANYGYTF,TGTGCCAGCAGCTTAGCTAGCCTTACAGGGGGCGCGAACTATGGCTACACCTTC
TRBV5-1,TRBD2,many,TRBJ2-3,CASRTSGRWDTQYF,TGCGCCAGCCGGACTAGCGGGAGGTGGGATACGCAGTATTTT
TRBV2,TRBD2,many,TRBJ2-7,CASSERSAGAYEQYF,TGTGCCAGCAGTGAGCGGTCAGCGGGGGCCTACGAGCAGTACTTC
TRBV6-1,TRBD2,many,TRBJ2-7,CASSEASWGGNEQYF,TGTGCCAGCAGTGAAGCGTCATGGGGGGGAAACGAGCAGTACTTC
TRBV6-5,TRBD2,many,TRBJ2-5,CASSYLTSGRHQETQYF,TGTGCCAGCAGTTACCTGACTAGCGGGAGACATCAAGAGACCCAGTACTTC
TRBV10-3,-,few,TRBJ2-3,CAIRGVEVTDTQYF,TGTGCCATCAGGGGAGTGGAAGTCACAGATACGCAGTATTTT
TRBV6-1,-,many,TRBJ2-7,CASSEAQSGYEQYF,TGTGCCAGCAGTGAAGCGCAATCGGGCTACGAGCAGTACTTC
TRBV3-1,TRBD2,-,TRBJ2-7,CASSQGSSGSRGHEQYF,TGTGCCAGCAGCCAAGGTTCTAGCGGGAGCCGGGGACACGAGCAGTACTTC
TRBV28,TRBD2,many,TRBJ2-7,CASSRLAGEQYF,TGTGCCAGCAGTCGATTAGCGGGCGAGCAGTACTTC
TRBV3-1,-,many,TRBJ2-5,CASSQDSGSKETQYF,TGTGCCAGCAGCCAAGATAGTGGTAGCAAAGAGACCCAGTACTTC
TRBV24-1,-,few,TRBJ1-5,CATSQAINQPQHF,TGTGCCACCAGTCAAGCCATCAATCAGCCCCAGCATTTT
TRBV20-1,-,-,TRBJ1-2,CSARDLQAGSYGYTF,TGCAGTGCTAGAGATTTGCAGGCGGGTTCCTATGGCTACACCTTC
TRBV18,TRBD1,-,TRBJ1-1,CASSPNFPGQGSTEAFF,TGTGCCAGCTCACCAAATTTCCCGGGACAGGGGAGTACTGAAGCTTTCTTT
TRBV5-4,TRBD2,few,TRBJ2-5,CASSGLAGVKETQYF,TGTGCCAGCAGCGGACTAGCGGGAGTAAAAGAGACCCAGTACTTC
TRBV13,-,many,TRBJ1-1,CASSLGAGNTEAFF,TGTGCCAGCAGCTTAGGAGCAGGAAACACTGAAGCTTTCTTT
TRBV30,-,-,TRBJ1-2,CAWKVPGRINYGYTF,TGTGCCTGGAAGGTCCCCGGGAGAATCAACTATGGCTACACCTTC